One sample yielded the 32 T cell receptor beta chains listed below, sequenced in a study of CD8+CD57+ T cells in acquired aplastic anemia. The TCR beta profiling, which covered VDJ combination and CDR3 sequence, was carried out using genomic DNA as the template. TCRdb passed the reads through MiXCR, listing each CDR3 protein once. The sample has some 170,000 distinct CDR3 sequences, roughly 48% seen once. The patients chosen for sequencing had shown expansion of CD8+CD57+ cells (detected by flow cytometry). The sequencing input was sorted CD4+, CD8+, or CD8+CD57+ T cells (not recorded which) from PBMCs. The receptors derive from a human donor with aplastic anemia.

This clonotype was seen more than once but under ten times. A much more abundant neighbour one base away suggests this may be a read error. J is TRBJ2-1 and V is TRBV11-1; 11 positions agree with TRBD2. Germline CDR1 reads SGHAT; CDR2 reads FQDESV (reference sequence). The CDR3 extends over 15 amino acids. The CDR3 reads CASSLTLAGVDEQSF. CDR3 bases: TGTGCCAGCAGCCTCACACTAGCGGGGGTGGATGAGCAGTCCTTC.

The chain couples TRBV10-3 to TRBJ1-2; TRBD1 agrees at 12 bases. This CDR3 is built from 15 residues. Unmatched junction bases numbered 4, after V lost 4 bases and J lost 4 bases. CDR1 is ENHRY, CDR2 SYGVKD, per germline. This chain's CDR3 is CAISVGTGGTYGYTF. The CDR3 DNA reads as TGTGCCATCAGTGTTGGGACAGGGGGCACCTATGGCTACACCTTC.

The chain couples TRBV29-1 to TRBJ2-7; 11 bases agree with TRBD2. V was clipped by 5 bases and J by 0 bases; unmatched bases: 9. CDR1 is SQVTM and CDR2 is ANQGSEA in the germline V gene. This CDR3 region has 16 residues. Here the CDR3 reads CSVRLAGSSSSYEQYF. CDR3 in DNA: TGCAGCGTTCGACTAGCGGGGTCGTCCTCCTCCTACGAGCAGTACTTC.

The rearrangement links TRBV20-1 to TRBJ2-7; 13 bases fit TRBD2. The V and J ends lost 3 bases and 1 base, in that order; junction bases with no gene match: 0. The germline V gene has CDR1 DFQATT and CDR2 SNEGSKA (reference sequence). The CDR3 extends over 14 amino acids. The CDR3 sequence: CSARGLAGSYEQYF. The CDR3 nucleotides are TGCAGTGCTAGGGGACTAGCGGGGTCCTACGAGCAGTACTTC.

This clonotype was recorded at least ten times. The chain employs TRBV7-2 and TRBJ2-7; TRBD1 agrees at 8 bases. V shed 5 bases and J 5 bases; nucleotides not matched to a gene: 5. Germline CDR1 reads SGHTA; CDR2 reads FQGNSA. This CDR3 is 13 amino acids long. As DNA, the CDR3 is TGTGCCAGCAGCCGGACAGGGACGAACGAGCAGTACTTC. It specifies CASSRTGTNEQYF.

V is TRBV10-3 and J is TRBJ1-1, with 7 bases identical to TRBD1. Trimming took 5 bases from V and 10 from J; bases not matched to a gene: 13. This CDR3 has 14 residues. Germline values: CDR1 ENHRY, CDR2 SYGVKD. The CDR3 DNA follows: TGTGCCATCAGTCAATACGACAGGGTACGCCGAGCTTTCTTT. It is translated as CAISQYDRVRRAFF.

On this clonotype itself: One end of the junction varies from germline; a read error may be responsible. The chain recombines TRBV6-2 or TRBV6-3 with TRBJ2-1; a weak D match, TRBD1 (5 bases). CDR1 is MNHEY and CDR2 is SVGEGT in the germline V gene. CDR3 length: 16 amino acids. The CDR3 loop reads CASCYRISSSYNEQFF. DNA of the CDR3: TGTGCCAGCTGTTACAGGATTTCAAGCTCCTACAATGAGCAGTTCTTC.

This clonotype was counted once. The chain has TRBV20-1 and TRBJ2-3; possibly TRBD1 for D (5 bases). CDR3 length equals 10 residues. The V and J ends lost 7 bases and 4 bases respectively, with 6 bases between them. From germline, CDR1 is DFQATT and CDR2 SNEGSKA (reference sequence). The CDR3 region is CSVRADTQYF. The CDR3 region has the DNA TGCAGTGTCAGGGCAGATACGCAGTATTTT.

This chain's CDR3 is CASRPGGAQTDTQYF. DNA of the CDR3: TGTGCCAGCAGGCCAGGGGGGGCCCAAACAGATACGCAGTATTTT. The rearrangement links TRBV7-8 to TRBJ2-3; D possibly uses TRBD1 or TRBD2 (7 bases each). V was shortened by 6 bases and J by 3 bases, with 16 bases between the two germline ends. The CDR3 extends over 15 amino acids. Germline CDR1 reads SGHVS; CDR2 reads FQNEAQ.

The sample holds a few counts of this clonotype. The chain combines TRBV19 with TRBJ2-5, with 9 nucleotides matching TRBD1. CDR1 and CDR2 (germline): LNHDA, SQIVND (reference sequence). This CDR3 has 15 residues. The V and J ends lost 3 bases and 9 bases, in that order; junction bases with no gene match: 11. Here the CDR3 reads CASSIDGRTGEAQYF. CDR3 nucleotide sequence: TGTGCCAGTAGTATTGACGGGAGGACAGGGGAGGCCCAGTACTTC.

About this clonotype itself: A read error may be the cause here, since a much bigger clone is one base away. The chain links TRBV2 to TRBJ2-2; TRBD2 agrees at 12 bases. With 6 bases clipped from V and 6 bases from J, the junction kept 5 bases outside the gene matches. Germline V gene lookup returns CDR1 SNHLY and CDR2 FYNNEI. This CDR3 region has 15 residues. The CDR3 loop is CASSASGGAAGELFF. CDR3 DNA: TGTGCCAGCAGCGCTAGCGGGGGGGCCGCCGGGGAGCTGTTTTTT.

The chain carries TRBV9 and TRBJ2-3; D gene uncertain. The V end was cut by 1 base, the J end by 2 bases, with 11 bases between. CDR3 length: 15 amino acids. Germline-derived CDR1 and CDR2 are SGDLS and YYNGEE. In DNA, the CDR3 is TGTGCCAGCAGCGTATCGGGTTGGAACACAGATACGCAGTATTTT. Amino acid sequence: CASSVSGWNTDTQYF.

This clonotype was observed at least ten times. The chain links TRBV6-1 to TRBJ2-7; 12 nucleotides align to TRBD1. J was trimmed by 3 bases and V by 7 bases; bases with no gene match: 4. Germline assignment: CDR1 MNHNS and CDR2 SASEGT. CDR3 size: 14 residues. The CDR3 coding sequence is TGTGCCAGCACTAGGGACAGGGGGCTCTACGAGCAGTACTTC. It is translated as CASTRDRGLYEQYF.

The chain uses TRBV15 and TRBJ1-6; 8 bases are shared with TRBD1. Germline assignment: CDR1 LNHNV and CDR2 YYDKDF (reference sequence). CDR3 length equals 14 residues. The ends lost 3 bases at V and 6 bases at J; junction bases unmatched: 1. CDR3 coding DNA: TGTGCCACCAGCAGTGGACAGGGTAATTCACCCCTCCACTTT. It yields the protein CATSSGQGNSPLHF. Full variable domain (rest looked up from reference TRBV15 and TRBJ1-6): DAMVIQNPRYQVTQFGKPVTLSCSQTLNHNVMYWYQQKSSQAPKLLFHYYDKDFNNEADTPDNFQSRRPNTSFCFLDIRSPGLGDTAMYLCATSSGQGNSPLHFGNGTRLTVT.

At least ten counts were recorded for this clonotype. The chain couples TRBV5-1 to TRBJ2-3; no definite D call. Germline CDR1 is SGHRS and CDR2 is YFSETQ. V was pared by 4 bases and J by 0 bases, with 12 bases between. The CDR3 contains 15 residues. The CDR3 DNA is TGCGCCAGCAGCCCGACACCTACTAGCACAGATACGCAGTATTTT. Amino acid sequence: CASSPTPTSTDTQYF.

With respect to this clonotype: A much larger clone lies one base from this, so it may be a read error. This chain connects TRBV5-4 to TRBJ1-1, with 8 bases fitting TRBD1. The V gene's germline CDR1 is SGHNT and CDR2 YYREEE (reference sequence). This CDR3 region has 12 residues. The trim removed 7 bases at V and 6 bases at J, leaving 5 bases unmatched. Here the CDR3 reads CASGADRAEAFF. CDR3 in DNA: TGTGCCAGCGGCGCGGACAGGGCTGAAGCTTTCTTT.

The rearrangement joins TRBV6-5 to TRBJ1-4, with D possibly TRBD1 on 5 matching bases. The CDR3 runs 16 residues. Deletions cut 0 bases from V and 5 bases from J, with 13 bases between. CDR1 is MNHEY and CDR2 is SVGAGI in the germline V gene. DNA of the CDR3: TGTGCCAGCAGTTACTCAGGCAGGGTGGGGAATGAAAAACTGTTTTTT. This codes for CASSYSGRVGNEKLFF.

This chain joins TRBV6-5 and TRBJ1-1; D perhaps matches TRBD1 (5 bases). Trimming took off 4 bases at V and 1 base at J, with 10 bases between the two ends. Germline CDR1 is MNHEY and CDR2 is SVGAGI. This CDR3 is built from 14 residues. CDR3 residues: CASSWLGQNTEAFF. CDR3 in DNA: TGTGCCAGCAGTTGGCTCGGACAGAACACTGAAGCTTTCTTT.

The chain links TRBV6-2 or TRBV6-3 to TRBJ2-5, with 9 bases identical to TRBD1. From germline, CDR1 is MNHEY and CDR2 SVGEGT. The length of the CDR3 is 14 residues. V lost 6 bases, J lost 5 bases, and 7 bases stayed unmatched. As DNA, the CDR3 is TGTGCCAGCAGCGGGACAGGGTTCGGGGAGACCCAGTACTTC. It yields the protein CASSGTGFGETQYF.

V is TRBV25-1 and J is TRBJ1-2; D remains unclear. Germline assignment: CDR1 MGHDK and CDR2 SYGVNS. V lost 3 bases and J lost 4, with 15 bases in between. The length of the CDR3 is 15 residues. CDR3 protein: CASSDENSGLYGYTF. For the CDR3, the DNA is TGTGCCAGCAGTGACGAGAACAGCGGGCTCTATGGCTACACCTTC.

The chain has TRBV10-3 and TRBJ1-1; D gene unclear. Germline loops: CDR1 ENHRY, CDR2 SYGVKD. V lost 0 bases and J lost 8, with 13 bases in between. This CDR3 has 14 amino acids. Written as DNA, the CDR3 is TGTGCCATCAGTGAGTCGACGGGTTCAGGAGAAGCTTTCTTT. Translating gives CAISESTGSGEAFF.

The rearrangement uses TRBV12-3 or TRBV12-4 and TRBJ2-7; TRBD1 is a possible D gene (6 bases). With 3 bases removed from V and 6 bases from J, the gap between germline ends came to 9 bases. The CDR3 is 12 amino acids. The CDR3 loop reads CASSFTGSEQYF. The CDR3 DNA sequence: TGTGCCAGCAGTTTTACAGGGAGCGAGCAGTACTTC.

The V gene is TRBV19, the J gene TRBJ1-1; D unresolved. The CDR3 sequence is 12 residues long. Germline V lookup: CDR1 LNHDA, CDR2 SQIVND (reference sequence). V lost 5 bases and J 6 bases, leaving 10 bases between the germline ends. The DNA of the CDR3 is TGTGCCAGTAGTTTGCCCCGAGCTGAAGCTTTCTTT. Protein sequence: CASSLPRAEAFF.

The CDR3 reads CASSLVGGGADEQFF. The CDR3 region has the DNA TGCGCCAGCAGCTTGGTCGGCGGGGGGGCGGATGAGCAGTTCTTC. V is TRBV5-1 and J is TRBJ2-1, with 9 bases fitting TRBD2. Germline lookup yields CDR1 SGHRS and CDR2 YFSETQ. CDR3 length: 15 amino acids. V dropped 0 bases and J dropped 8; count of bases not matched to a gene: 6.

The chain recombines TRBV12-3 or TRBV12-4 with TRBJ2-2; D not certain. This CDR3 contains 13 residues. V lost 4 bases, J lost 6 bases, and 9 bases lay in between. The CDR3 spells CASSYDLPGELFF. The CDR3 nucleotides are TGTGCCAGCAGTTACGACCTCCCCGGGGAGCTGTTTTTT.

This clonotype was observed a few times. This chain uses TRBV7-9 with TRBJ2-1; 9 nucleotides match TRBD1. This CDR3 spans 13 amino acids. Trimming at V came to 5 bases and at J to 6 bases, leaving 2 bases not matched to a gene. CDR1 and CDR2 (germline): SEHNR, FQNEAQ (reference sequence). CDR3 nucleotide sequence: TGTGCCAGCAGCCAGGGACAGGGCAATGAGCAGTTCTTC. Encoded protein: CASSQGQGNEQFF.

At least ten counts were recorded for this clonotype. The CDR3 spells CASSQQWTGTLSYEQYF. CDR3 in DNA: TGTGCCAGCAGCCAGCAGTGGACCGGGACACTTTCCTACGAGCAGTACTTC. The rearrangement joins TRBV7-2 to TRBJ2-7; possible D gene TRBD1, 6 bases. The germline V gene encodes CDR1 SGHTA and CDR2 FQGNSA. V lost 5 bases and J 1 base, leaving 21 bases between the germline ends. The CDR3 sequence is 17 residues long. Based on the CDR3 plus reference TRBV7-2 and TRBJ2-7, the full variable domain is GAGVSQSPSNKVTEKGKDVELRCDPISGHTALYWYRQSLGQGLEFLIYFQGNSAPDKSGLPSDRFSAERTGGSVSTLTIQRTQQEDSAVYLCASSQQWTGTLSYEQYFGPGTRLTVT.

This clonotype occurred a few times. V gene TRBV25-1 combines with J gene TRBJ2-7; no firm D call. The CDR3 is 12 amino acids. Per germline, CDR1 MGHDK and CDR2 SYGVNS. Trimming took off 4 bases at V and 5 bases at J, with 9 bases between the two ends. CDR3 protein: CASSAGPHEQYF. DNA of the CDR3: TGTGCCAGCAGTGCAGGTCCCCACGAGCAGTACTTC.

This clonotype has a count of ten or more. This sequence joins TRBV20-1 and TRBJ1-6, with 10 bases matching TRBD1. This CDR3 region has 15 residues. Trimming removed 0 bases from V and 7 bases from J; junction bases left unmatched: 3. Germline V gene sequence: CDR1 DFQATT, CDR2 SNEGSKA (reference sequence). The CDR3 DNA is TGCAGTGCTAGAGATGGGGGACAGGGGAATTCACCCCTCCACTTT. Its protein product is CSARDGGQGNSPLHF.

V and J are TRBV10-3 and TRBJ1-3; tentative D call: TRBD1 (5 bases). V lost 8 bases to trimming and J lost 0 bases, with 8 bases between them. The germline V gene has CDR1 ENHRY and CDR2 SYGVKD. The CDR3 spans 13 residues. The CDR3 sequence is CAIGGISGNTIYF. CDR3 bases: TGTGCCATCGGGGGTATCTCTGGAAACACCATATATTTT.

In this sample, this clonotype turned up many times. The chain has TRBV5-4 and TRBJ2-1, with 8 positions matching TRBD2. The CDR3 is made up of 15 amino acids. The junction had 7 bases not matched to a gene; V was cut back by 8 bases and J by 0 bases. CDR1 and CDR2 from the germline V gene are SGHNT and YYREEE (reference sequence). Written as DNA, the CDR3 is TGTGCCAGTACTTCTAGCGGGTACTCCTACAATGAGCAGTTCTTC. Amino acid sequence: CASTSSGYSYNEQFF.

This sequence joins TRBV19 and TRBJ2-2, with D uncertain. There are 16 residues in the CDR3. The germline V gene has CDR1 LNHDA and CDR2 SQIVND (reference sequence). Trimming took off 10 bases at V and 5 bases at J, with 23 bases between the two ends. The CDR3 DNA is TGTGCCACCCAACCCCGGAATTTCTTAGTTACCGGGGAGCTGTTTTTT. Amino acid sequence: CATQPRNFLVTGELFF. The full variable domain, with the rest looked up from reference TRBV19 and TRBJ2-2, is DGGITQSPKYLFRKEGQNVTLSCEQNLNHDAMYWYRQDPGQGLRLIYYSQIVNDFQKGDIAEGYSVSREKKESFPLTVTSAQKNPTAFYLCATQPRNFLVTGELFFGEGSRLTVL.